This TCR beta chain was profiled in a study of cytomegalovirus exposure and HLA in healthy donors. This clone occurred once. The target antigen is unknown. The repertoire was sequenced with immunoSEQ multiplex PCR; TCRdb's copy has only in-frame clones and lacks some. The sample consists of about 130,000 clones, approximately 92% of them appearing once. Regarding the study as a whole: A list of around 150 TCR beta chains associated with cytomegalovirus was given. According to a subsequent analysis, TCR clusters from the first cohort were inclined to appear together in the roughly 120 validation repertoires.

The CDR3 runs to 16 residues. V lost 4 bases, J lost 4 bases, and 18 bases lay in between. The germline V gene has CDR1 ENHRY and CDR2 SYGVKD. While the first cohort had several hundred subjects, the donors belonged to the separate validation cohort of roughly 130 subjects. The V call is TRBV10-3, the J call TRBJ2-3; D possibly corresponds to TRBD1 (6 bases). Sequences were obtained from PBMCs. The clonotype was recovered from a woman aged 18-29 years in good health and CMV-seronegative. The CDR3 DNA reads TGTGCCATCAGTGGAAGAGGAGCAGGGGTAGCAGATACGCAGTATTTT. As protein: CAISGRGAGVADTQYF.